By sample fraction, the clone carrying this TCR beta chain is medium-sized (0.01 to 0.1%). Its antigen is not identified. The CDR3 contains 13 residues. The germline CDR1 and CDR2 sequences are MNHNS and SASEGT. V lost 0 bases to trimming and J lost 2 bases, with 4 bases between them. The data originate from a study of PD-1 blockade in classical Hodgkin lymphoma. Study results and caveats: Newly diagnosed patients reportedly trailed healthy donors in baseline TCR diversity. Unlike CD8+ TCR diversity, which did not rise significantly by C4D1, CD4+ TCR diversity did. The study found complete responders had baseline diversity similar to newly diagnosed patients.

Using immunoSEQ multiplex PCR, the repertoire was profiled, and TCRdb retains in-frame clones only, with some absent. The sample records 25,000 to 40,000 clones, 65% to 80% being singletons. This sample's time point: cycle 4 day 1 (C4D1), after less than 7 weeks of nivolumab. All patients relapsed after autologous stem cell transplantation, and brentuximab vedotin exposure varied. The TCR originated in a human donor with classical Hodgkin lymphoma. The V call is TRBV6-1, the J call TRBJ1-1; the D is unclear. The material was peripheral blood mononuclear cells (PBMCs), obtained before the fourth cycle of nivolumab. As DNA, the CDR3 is TGTGCCAGCAGTGAAGCCCACAACACTGAAGCTTTCTTT. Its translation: CASSEAHNTEAFF.